The entry below gives a single TCR beta chain sequence along with its context. V was clipped by 1 base and J by 6 bases, with 16 bases between them. Germline V gives CDR1 SGHAT, CDR2 FQNNGV. This CDR3 spans 17 amino acids. Study processing details: Amplification of reference gene primers was used by the study to estimate nucleated cell counts. Profiling relied on immunoSEQ multiplex PCR, and the TCRdb table lists in-frame clones only, not all of them. V, J and clone size reflect that table, while D and trimming were determined from the DNA. The repertoire has roughly 230,000 clones, around 90% of them found once; the top ten carry around 2.3%. This entry belongs to a study of blood T cell repertoires in COVID-19. Background on the study: Sources were T cells, B-cell-depleted T cells, or PBMCs; the material itself was cDNA or gDNA.

The receptor was isolated from a woman aged 60 to 75 with COVID-19, enrolled during active disease. The chain is built from TRBV11-2 and TRBJ1-6; D might be TRBD1 (6 bases). The material sequenced was peripheral blood. In nucleotides, the CDR3 is TGTGCCAGCAGCTTAGTGTCCAGGGGACGCCGTAATTCACCCCTCCACTTT. Its protein is CASSLVSRGRRNSPLHF.